This T cell receptor (beta chain) is drawn from a study of blood T cell repertoires in COVID-19. Overall study: There were acute and convalescent COVID-19 samples, and they came from the United States, Italy and Spain. Sources were T cells, B-cell-depleted T cells, or PBMCs; the material itself was cDNA or gDNA.

V lost 8 bases and J lost 6; bases outside the gene matches: 13. The CDR3 spans 14 residues. Looked up from germline, CDR1 is GTSNPN and CDR2 is SVGIG (reference sequence). As originally analysed: Reference gene primers were amplified, and this amplification served to estimate nucleated cell counts. The assay was immunoSEQ multiplex PCR, and TCRdb's table has in-frame clones only and misses some. That table supplies the V and J calls and clone size; D and trimming were determined from the DNA. The sample consists of just over 60,000 clones, 65% to 80% of them appearing once. This clonotype originated in a man in his 60s with acute or convalescent COVID-19. The specimen sequenced was peripheral blood. The rearrangement joins TRBV30 to TRBJ1-1; 9 bases line up with TRBD1. CDR3 amino acids: CALSKSGQGSEAFF. For the CDR3, the DNA is TGTGCCCTCAGCAAGTCGGGACAGGGCTCTGAAGCTTTCTTT.